The 19 T cell receptor beta chains reported below all come from one sample, sequenced in a study of blood T cell repertoires in COVID-19 (dated by TCRdb to 2020 to 2021). Library prep was done by the immunoSEQ multiplex PCR assay. TCRdb mirrors the immuneACCESS table, restricted to in-frame sequences. Some clones are absent from its copies; in checked studies, under half trace to an unresolved V gene, and the reason for the others is unknown. This sample has around 180,000 clones in its table, and around 77% of those were observed once. 6.5% to 7% of the sample lies in the top ten. The sequenced sample consisted of peripheral blood. All receptors come from a man in his 70s with active or convalescent COVID-19.

This chain connects TRBV10-1 to TRBJ2-7; D is possibly TRBD1 (6 bases). The V and J ends lost 3 bases and 9 bases respectively, with 12 bases between them. Germline V gene sequence: CDR1 WNHNN, CDR2 SYGVQD (reference sequence). This CDR3 contains 12 residues. CDR3 sequence reads: CASSDVDRGQYF. As DNA, the CDR3 is TGCGCCAGCAGTGATGTGGACAGAGGGCAGTACTTC.

The table lists this clone with a few counts. V and J are TRBV3-1 (or the pseudogene TRBV3-2) and TRBJ2-7; D remains ambiguous. Germline V gives CDR1 LGHDT, CDR2 YNNKEL (reference sequence). This CDR3 spans 12 amino acids. The germline V and J ends were trimmed by 1 base and 6 bases, with 7 bases remaining between them. CDR3 protein: CASSQASIEQYF. For the CDR3, the DNA is TGTGCCAGCAGCCAAGCGAGCATCGAGCAGTACTTC.

V usage is TRBV11-2 and J usage is TRBJ2-3; possibly TRBD2 for D (6 bases). Trimming removed 10 bases from V and 0 bases from J, with 17 bases in between. The CDR3 is 15 residues long. CDR1 SGHAT and CDR2 FQNNGV come from the germline V gene. CDR3 region: CATSVGFSSTDTQYF. CDR3 in DNA: TGTGCCACTAGCGTTGGGTTTTCTAGCACAGATACGCAGTATTTT.

The rearrangement joins TRBV12-3 or TRBV12-4 to TRBJ1-5; D unclear. The CDR3 runs to 13 residues. V lost 3 bases, J lost 5 bases, and 8 bases lay in between. In DNA, the CDR3 is TGTGCCAGCAGTTTCGGCGGCCATCAGCCCCAGCATTTT. Residues: CASSFGGHQPQHF.

The V gene is TRBV5-4, the J gene TRBJ1-2; D perhaps matches TRBD1 (6 bases). Trimming took 7 bases from V and 6 from J, leaving 22 bases between them. The germline V gene has CDR1 SGHNT and CDR2 YYREEE (reference sequence). The CDR3 runs to 15 residues. The CDR3 loop is CASGTFEPGAHGYTF. CDR3 nucleotide sequence: TGTGCCAGCGGCACATTTGAACCAGGGGCCCATGGCTACACCTTC.

This chain links TRBV2 with TRBJ2-1; 7 bases fit TRBD2. V lost 8 bases and J lost 6; bases outside the gene matches: 10. The CDR3 length is 14 residues. Germline V gene sequence: CDR1 SNHLY, CDR2 FYNNEI. In DNA, the CDR3 is TGTGCCAGCGGTAGTCCTAGCGGAGTCAATGAGCAGTTCTTC. Protein product: CASGSPSGVNEQFF.

The chain recombines TRBV11-2 with TRBJ2-7, with 8 bases matching TRBD2. This CDR3 has 14 residues. V shed 5 bases and J 3 bases; nucleotides not matched to a gene: 6. CDR1 and CDR2 (germline): SGHAT, FQNNGV. The CDR3 loop is CASSRGLADYEQYF. CDR3 bases: TGTGCCAGCAGCCGAGGACTAGCCGACTACGAGCAGTACTTC.

The genes are TRBV3-1 (or the pseudogene TRBV3-2) and TRBJ1-2, with 7 bases lining up with TRBD1. The V gene end was trimmed by 1 base and the J gene end by 4 bases; junction bases not matched to a gene: 6. This CDR3 has 15 amino acids. CDR1 and CDR2 from the germline V gene are LGHDT and YNNKEL (reference sequence). CDR3 nucleotides: TGTGCCAGCAGCCAAGGCAAGGGGGCGGGCTATGGCTACACCTTC. It yields the protein CASSQGKGAGYGYTF.

The rearrangement joins TRBV27 to TRBJ2-1; D remains ambiguous. Trimming took off 2 bases at V and 0 bases at J, with 8 bases between the two ends. CDR3 length: 15 residues. CDR1 MNHEY and CDR2 SMNVEV come from the germline V gene (reference sequence). CDR3: CASSLGQNSYNEQFF. For the CDR3, the DNA is TGTGCCAGCAGTTTAGGGCAGAACTCCTACAATGAGCAGTTCTTC.

The chain carries TRBV6-5 and TRBJ1-1; D is unresolved. CDR1 and CDR2 from the germline V gene are MNHEY and SVGAGI. The length of the CDR3 is 14 residues. Trimming took 6 bases from V and 0 from J, leaving 11 bases between them. CDR3 in amino acids: CASRRRALNTEAFF. In DNA form, the CDR3 reads TGTGCCAGCAGGAGGCGTGCGTTGAACACTGAAGCTTTCTTT.

The chain employs TRBV5-4 and TRBJ1-4, with TRBD1 identical over 7 bases. The CDR3 spans 15 residues. After removal of 4 bases from V and 1 base from J, the junction contained 4 bases not matched to a gene. Germline V gene data show CDR1 as SGHNT and CDR2 as YYREEE (reference sequence). CDR3 coding DNA: TGTGCCAGCAGCGCCGCAGGGGGAACTAATGAAAAACTGTTTTTT. Amino acids: CASSAAGGTNEKLFF. The variable domain in full, with the rest retrieved from reference TRBV5-4 and TRBJ1-4, is ETGVTQSPTHLIKTRGQQVTLRCSSQSGHNTVSWYQQALGQGPQFIFQYYREEENGRGNFPPRFSGLQFPNYSSELNVNALELDDSALYLCASSAAGGTNEKLFFGSGTQLSVL.

The rearrangement joins TRBV5-4 to TRBJ2-1, with 9 bases fitting TRBD2. The CDR3 covers 14 residues. Germline assignment: CDR1 SGHNT and CDR2 YYREEE (reference sequence). Trimming took 4 bases from V and 9 from J; bases not matched to a gene: 8. The CDR3 coding sequence is TGTGCCAGCAGCGAGGGCGGGAGGGCCGGTGAGCAGTTCTTC. Amino acid sequence: CASSEGGRAGEQFF.

This clone was seen more than once but under ten times. V usage is TRBV19 and J usage is TRBJ1-1; TRBD1 matches at 7 bases. J lost 0 bases, V lost 7 bases, and 11 bases had no gene match. The CDR3 runs to 16 residues. The germline gives CDR1 LNHDA, CDR2 SQIVND (reference sequence). CDR3 loop: CASKRGQTYLNTEAFF. In DNA, the CDR3 is TGTGCCAGTAAAAGGGGACAGACCTATTTGAACACTGAAGCTTTCTTT.

The chain has TRBV7-2 and TRBJ2-5; 11 nucleotides align to TRBD2. V was pared by 3 bases and J by 7 bases, with 10 bases of the junction left unmatched. The CDR3 covers 16 residues. Germline CDR1 is SGHTA and CDR2 is FQGNSA. The CDR3 spells CASSFSGGAWDGTQYF. The CDR3 DNA reads TGTGCCAGCAGCTTTAGCGGGGGGGCCTGGGATGGGACCCAGTACTTC.

This clone has just one count. This chain links TRBV9 with TRBJ2-2; TRBD2 matches 8 bases. With V trimmed by 4 bases and J by 8 bases, 10 bases remained unmatched. Germline V gene lookup returns CDR1 SGDLS and CDR2 YYNGEE. The CDR3 runs to 15 residues. The CDR3 DNA follows: TGTGCCAGCAGCCTAACTGGGACTAGTACGGGGGAGCTGTTTTTT. It yields the protein CASSLTGTSTGELFF.

The chain links TRBV2 to TRBJ1-1; a possible D gene is TRBD1 (5 bases). The germline V gene has CDR1 SNHLY and CDR2 FYNNEI. This CDR3 comprises 14 residues. Trimming left V 4 bases short and J 0 bases short, with 9 bases between. CDR3 bases: TGTGCCAGCAGTGTGACAGCCATGAACACTGAAGCTTTCTTT. This gives the protein CASSVTAMNTEAFF.

The J gene is TRBJ2-2, the V gene TRBV5-4; D remains ambiguous. Germline V gives CDR1 SGHNT, CDR2 YYREEE (reference sequence). The CDR3 runs 16 residues. V was trimmed by 0 bases and J by 1 base, leaving 10 bases between them. The CDR3 protein is CASSLDPMRNTGELFF. The CDR3 DNA follows: TGTGCCAGCAGCTTGGACCCGATGAGGAACACCGGGGAGCTGTTTTTT. Using reference TRBV5-4 and TRBJ2-2 for the parts outside the CDR3, the full variable domain is ETGVTQSPTHLIKTRGQQVTLRCSSQSGHNTVSWYQQALGQGPQFIFQYYREEENGRGNFPPRFSGLQFPNYSSELNVNALELDDSALYLCASSLDPMRNTGELFFGEGSRLTVL.

The V gene is TRBV5-5, the J gene TRBJ2-3; the D is unclear. The germline CDR1 and CDR2 sequences are SGHKS and YYEKEE (reference sequence). V was cut by 2 bases and J by 1 base, with 11 bases left in between. The CDR3 has 15 residues. The CDR3 nucleotides read TGTGCCAGCAGCTTCGAGATCCCGGGCACAGATACGCAGTATTTT. Translation gives CASSFEIPGTDTQYF.

The chain combines TRBV6-2 or TRBV6-3 with TRBJ2-3, with TRBD2 identical over 8 bases. There are 11 residues in the CDR3. Trimming took 5 bases from V and 10 from J; bases not matched to a gene: 2. Germline V gene data show CDR1 as MNHEY and CDR2 as SVGEGT. As DNA, the CDR3 is TGTGCCAGCAGTGACGGGGGGGCGCAGTATTTT. This translates into CASSDGGAQYF.